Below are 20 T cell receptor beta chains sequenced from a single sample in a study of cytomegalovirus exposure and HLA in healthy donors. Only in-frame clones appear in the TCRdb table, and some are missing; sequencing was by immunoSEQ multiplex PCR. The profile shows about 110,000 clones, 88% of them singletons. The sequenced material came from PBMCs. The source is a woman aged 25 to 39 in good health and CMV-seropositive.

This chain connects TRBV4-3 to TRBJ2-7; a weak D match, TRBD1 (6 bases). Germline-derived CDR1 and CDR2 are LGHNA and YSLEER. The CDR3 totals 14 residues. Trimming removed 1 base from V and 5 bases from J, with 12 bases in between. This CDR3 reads CASSQAGGFNEQYF. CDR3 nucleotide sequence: TGCGCCAGCAGCCAAGCTGGGGGCTTCAACGAGCAGTACTTC.

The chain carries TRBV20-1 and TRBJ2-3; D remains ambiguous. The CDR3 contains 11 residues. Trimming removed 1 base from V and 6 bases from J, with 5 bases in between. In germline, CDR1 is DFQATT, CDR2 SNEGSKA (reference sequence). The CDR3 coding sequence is TGCAGTGCTAGAGGTCTGGATACGCAGTATTTT. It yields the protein CSARGLDTQYF.

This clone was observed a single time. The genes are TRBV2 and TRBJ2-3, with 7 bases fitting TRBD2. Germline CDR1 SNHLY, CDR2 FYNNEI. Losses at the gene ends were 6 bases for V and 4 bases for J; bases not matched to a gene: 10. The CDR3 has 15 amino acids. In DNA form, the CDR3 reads TGTGCCAGCAGCTTAAGCGGGATTGTATCAGATACGCAGTATTTT. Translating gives CASSLSGIVSDTQYF.

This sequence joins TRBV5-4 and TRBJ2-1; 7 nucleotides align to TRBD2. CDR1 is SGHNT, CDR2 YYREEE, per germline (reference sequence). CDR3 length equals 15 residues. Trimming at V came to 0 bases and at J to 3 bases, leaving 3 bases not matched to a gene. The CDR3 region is CASSLGLADYNEQFF. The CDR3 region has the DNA TGTGCCAGCAGCTTGGGGCTAGCGGACTACAATGAGCAGTTCTTC.

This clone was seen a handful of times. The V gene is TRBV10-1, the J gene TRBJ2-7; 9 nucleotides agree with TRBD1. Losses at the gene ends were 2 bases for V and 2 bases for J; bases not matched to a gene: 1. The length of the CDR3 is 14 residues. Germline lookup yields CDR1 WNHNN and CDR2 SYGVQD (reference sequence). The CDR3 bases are TGCGCCAGCAGTGAGCGGACAGGGGCCTACGAGCAGTACTTC. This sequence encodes CASSERTGAYEQYF.

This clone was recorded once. This CDR3 is CASSLNTGIYNEQFF. The CDR3 bases are TGCGCCAGCAGCTTGAATACAGGGATCTACAATGAGCAGTTCTTC. The genes are TRBV5-1 and TRBJ2-1; TRBD1 might be the D (6 bases). Germline assignment: CDR1 SGHRS and CDR2 YFSETQ. The CDR3 spans 15 residues. Trimming shortened V by 1 base and J by 3 bases, and 11 bases separated the two germline ends.

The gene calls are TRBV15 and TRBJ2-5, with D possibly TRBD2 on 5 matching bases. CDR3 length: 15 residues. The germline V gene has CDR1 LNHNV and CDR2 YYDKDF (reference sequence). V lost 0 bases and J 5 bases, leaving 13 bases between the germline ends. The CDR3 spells CATSRDAASRETQYF. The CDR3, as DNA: TGTGCCACCAGCAGAGATGCGGCTAGCAGGGAGACCCAGTACTTC.

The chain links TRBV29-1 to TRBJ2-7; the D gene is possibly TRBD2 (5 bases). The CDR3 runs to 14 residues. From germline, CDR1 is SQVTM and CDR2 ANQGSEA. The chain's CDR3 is CRVGERISSYEQYF. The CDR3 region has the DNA TGCAGGGTCGGGGAGCGGATTAGCTCCTACGAGCAGTACTTC.

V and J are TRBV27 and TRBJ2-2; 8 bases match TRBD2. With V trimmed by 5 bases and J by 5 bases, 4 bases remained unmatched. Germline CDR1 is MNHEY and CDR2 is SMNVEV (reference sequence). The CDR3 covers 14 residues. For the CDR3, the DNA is TGTGCCAGCAGTCTGGGACTAGGGACCGGGGAGCTGTTTTTT. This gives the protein CASSLGLGTGELFF.

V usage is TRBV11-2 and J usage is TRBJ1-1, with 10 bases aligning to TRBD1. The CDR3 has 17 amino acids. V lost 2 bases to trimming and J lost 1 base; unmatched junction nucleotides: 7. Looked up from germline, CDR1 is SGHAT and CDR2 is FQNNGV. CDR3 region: CASSLTGQGVGNTEAFF. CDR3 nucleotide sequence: TGTGCCAGCAGCTTAACAGGACAGGGGGTCGGGAACACTGAAGCTTTCTTT. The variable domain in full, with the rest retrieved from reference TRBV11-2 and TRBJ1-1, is EAGVAQSPRYKIIEKRQSVAFWCNPISGHATLYWYQQILGQGPKLLIQFQNNGVVDDSQLPKDRFSAERLKGVDSTLKIQPAKLEDSAVYLCASSLTGQGVGNTEAFFGQGTRLTVV.

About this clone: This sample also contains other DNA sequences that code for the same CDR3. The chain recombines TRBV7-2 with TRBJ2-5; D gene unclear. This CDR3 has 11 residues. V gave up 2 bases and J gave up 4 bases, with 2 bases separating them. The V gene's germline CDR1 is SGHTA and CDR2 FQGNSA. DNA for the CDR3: TGTGCCAGCAGCTTACTAGAGACCCAGTACTTC. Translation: CASSLLETQYF.

The CDR3 spells CASSLGGTSGLTDTQYF. The CDR3 nucleotides read TGTGCCAGCAGCTTGGGAGGGACTAGCGGCCTCACAGATACGCAGTATTTT. The chain employs TRBV5-4 and TRBJ2-3; TRBD2 aligns across 11 bases. Per germline, CDR1 SGHNT and CDR2 YYREEE (reference sequence). The CDR3 extends over 17 amino acids. Germline trimming cut 0 bases from V and 2 bases from J; bases unmatched to any gene: 5.

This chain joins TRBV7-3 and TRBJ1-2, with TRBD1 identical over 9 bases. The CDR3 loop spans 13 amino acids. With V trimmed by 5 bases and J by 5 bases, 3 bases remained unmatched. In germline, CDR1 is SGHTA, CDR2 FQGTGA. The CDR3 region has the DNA TGTGCCAGCAGCCCGGGACAGGGTTATGGCTACACCTTC. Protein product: CASSPGQGYGYTF. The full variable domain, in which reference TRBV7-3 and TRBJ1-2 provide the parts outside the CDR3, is GAGVSQTPSNKVTEKGKYVELRCDPISGHTALYWYRQSLGQGPEFLIYFQGTGAADDSGLPNDRFFAVRPEGSVSTLKIQRTERGDSAVYLCASSPGQGYGYTFGSGTRLTVV.

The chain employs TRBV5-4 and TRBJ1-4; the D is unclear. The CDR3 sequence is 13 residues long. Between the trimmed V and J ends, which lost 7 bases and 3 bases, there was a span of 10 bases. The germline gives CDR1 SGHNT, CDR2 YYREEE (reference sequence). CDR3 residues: CASSAGSNEKLFF. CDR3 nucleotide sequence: TGTGCCAGCTCGGCGGGGTCTAATGAAAAACTGTTTTTT.

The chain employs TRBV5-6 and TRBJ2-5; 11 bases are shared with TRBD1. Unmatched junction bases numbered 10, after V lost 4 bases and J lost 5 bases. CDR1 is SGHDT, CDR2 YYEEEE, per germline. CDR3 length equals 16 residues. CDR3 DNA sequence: TGTGCCAGCAGCCGCGGACAGGGGGCACTTGGGGAGACCCAGTACTTC. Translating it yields CASSRGQGALGETQYF.

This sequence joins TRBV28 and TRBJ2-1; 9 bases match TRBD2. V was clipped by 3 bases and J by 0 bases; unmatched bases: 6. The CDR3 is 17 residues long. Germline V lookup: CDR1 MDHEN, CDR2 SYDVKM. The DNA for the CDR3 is TGTGCCAGCAGTTTCGGTGGCGGGAGGGCCTCCTACAATGAGCAGTTCTTC. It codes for CASSFGGGRASYNEQFF.

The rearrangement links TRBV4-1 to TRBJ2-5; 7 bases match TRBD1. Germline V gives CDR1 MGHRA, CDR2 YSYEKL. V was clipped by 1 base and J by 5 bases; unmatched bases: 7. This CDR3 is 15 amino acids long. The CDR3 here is CASSQGDSLVETQYF. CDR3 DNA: TGCGCCAGCAGCCAAGGGGACAGCTTGGTGGAGACCCAGTACTTC.

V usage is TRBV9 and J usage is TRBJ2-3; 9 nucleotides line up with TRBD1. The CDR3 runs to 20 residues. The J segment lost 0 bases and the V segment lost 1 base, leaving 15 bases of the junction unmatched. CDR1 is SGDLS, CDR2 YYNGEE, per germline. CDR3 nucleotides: TGTGCCAGCAGCGTATCCAGCCGGGACAGGGTGCCGTCTAGCACAGATACGCAGTATTTT. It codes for CASSVSSRDRVPSSTDTQYF.

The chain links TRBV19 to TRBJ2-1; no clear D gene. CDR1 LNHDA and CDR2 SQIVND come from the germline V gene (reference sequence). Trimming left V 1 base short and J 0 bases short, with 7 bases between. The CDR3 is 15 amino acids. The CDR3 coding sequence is TGTGCCAGTAGTATAGTTCCAATCTCCTACAATGAGCAGTTCTTC. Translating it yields CASSIVPISYNEQFF.

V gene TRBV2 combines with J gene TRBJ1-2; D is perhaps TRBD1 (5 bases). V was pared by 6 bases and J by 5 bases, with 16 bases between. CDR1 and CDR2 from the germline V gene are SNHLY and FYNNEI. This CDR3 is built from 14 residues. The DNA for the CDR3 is TGTGCCAGCAGAATCACAGGTAGCAGTTATGGCTACACCTTC. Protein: CASRITGSSYGYTF.